This TCR beta chain is from a study of shared clonotypes between healthy human individuals. The CDR3 spans 15 residues. CDR1 SGHDT and CDR2 YYEEEE come from the germline V gene. V lost 0 bases to trimming and J lost 2 bases, with 11 bases between them. The data were produced by immunoSEQ multiplex PCR, yet TCRdb's version contains in-frame clones alone and is incomplete. In the table there are 1.6 million or so clones, about 98.5% of which are singletons. This sequence was found in a man in his thirties or forties in good health. This chain uses TRBV5-6 with TRBJ1-2; weak D call: TRBD1 (5 bases). The specimen sequenced was naive CD4+ T cells sorted from blood. Subset defined: CD45RA+ positively selected. The CDR3 sequence is CASSLGHQGNYGYTF. For the CDR3, the DNA is TGTGCCAGCAGCTTGGGGCATCAGGGAAACTATGGCTACACCTTC.